The clone carrying this T cell receptor (beta chain) was seen just once. Clones were sequenced by immunoSEQ multiplex PCR, and TCRdb holds only the in-frame ones, with some missing. Among roughly 100,000 clones listed, about 89% were seen once. This record comes from a study of T cell changes during pregnancy in multiple sclerosis. The CDR3 runs to 12 residues. V lost 9 bases to trimming and J lost 1 base; unmatched junction nucleotides: 2. The V gene's germline CDR1 is SGHNT and CDR2 YYREEE (reference sequence). J is TRBJ2-3 and V is TRBV5-4, with 7 positions matching TRBD2. Here the sequenced sample was peripheral blood, taken before pregnancy. This clonotype was sampled from a female donor with multiple sclerosis, enrolled in a pregnancy study. The CDR3 DNA reads as TGTGCCATGGGGGGGGGCACAGATACGCAGTATTTT. This translates into CAMGGGTDTQYF.